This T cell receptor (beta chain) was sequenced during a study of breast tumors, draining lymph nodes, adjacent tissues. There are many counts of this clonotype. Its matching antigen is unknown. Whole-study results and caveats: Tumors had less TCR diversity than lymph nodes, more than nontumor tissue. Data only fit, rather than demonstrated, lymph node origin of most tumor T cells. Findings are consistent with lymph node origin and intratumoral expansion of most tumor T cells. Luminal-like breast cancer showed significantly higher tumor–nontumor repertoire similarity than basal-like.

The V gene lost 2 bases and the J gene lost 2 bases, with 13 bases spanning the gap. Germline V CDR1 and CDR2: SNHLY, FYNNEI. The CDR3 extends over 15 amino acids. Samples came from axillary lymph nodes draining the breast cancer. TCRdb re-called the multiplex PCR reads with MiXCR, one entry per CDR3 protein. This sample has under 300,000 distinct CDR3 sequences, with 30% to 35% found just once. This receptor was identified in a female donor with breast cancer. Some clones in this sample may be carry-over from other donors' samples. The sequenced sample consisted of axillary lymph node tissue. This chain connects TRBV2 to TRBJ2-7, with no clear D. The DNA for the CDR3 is TGTGCCAGCAGTGAAATGGCACACCGCACCTACGAGCAGTACTTC. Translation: CASSEMAHRTYEQYF.